One sample yielded the 6 T cell receptor beta chains listed below, sequenced in a study of early T cells in non-severe SARS-CoV-2 infection. TCRdb re-called the 5' RACE reads through MiXCR, storing one row per CDR3 protein. The profile shows 65,000 to 75,000 distinct CDR3 sequences, around a tenth of them singletons. Material for sequencing was whole blood. The receptor set was obtained from an adult who was a healthcare worker with PCR-confirmed SARS-CoV-2 infection or an uninfected control (not recorded which).

The table lists this clonotype with many counts. The V call is TRBV5-5, the J call TRBJ2-3; D gene unclear. The germline gives CDR1 SGHKS, CDR2 YYEKEE (reference sequence). Between the trimmed V and J ends, which lost 2 bases and 2 bases, there was a span of 9 bases. There are 14 residues in the CDR3. The CDR3 DNA reads TGTGCCAGCAGCTTCAGCCTAGTCACAGATACGCAGTATTTT. Amino acids: CASSFSLVTDTQYF.

The V gene is TRBV5-1, the J gene TRBJ2-6; unclear D gene. CDR3 size: 14 residues. With 2 bases removed from V and 2 bases from J, the gap between germline ends came to 5 bases. The germline V gene encodes CDR1 SGHRS and CDR2 YFSETQ. CDR3 DNA: TGCGCCAGCAGCTTTGCAGCTGGGGCCAACGTCCTGACTTTC. Translated: CASSFAAGANVLTF.

This clonotype was seen many times. This chain joins TRBV6-2 or TRBV6-3 and TRBJ1-2, with D hard to call. CDR1 is MNHEY, CDR2 SVGEGT, per germline. This CDR3 has 14 amino acids. The V end lost 6 bases, the J end lost 4 bases, and 15 bases lay between the germline ends. The CDR3 sequence: CASSILQLPYGYTF. CDR3 DNA sequence: TGTGCCAGCAGCATCTTGCAGCTACCCTATGGCTACACCTTC.

This clonotype was seen ten or more times. The chain employs TRBV19 and TRBJ2-1, with 7 bases aligning to TRBD2. The CDR3 loop spans 13 amino acids. Germline assignment: CDR1 LNHDA and CDR2 SQIVND (reference sequence). V gave up 11 bases and J gave up 5 bases; unmatched junction bases: 9. The CDR3 DNA follows: TGTGCCTCCTCAGCGGGAACCAACAATGAGCAGTTCTTC. It encodes CASSAGTNNEQFF.

The chain links TRBV12-3 or TRBV12-4 to TRBJ1-1; TRBD1 matches 7 bases. CDR3 length equals 15 residues. V shed 5 bases, J shed 0 bases, and the junction held 6 bases outside the gene matches. DNA for the CDR3: TGTGCCAGCAGTCCCCGACAGGGTATGAACACTGAAGCTTTCTTT. Encoded protein: CASSPRQGMNTEAFF.

The gene calls are TRBV4-1 and TRBJ1-6, with 7 bases lining up with TRBD1. The trim removed 1 base at V and 7 bases at J, leaving 4 bases unmatched. CDR1 and CDR2 (germline): MGHRA, YSYEKL. The CDR3 runs 15 residues. CDR3 in amino acids: CASSQGQGRNSPLHF. CDR3 bases: TGCGCCAGCAGCCAAGGACAGGGAAGAAATTCACCCCTCCACTTT.